This TCR beta chain was found in a study of spatial heterogeneity in lung cancer. V was clipped by 2 bases and J by 4 bases, with 8 bases between them. The length of the CDR3 is 13 residues. Time point: blood at routine non-recurrence follow-up after resection. Without sorting, whole RNA was sequenced from tumor, nontumor lung or frozen PBMC. Each TCR cDNA molecule carried a unique molecular identifier. TCRdb ran MiXCR on the 5' RACE reads and lists one entry per CDR3 protein. The table lists around 110,000 distinct CDR3 sequences, about 12% of them singletons. The sequence derives from a male donor with early-stage non-small cell lung cancer. The chain recombines TRBV12-3 or TRBV12-4 with TRBJ1-1, with a weak D call TRBD1 (6 bases). This specimen consisted of PBMCs, obtained at follow-up. The CDR3: CASSLQGGTEAFF. The CDR3 DNA sequence: TGTGCCAGCAGTTTACAAGGGGGCACTGAAGCTTTCTTT.